What follows are 31 T cell receptor beta chains derived from one specimen sequenced in a study of cytomegalovirus exposure and HLA in healthy donors. This PCR relied on a set of 60 Vbeta primers and 13 Jbeta primers. Using immunoSEQ multiplex PCR, the repertoire was profiled, and TCRdb retains in-frame clones only, with some absent. This sample carries 150,000 to 200,000 clones, around 81% of them seen once, and the ten largest clones take around 2%. Input material: PBMCs. All receptors derive from a man between 18 and 35 years old in good health and CMV-seronegative.

V usage is TRBV7-2 and J usage is TRBJ2-7, with 7 nucleotides matching TRBD1. V lost 3 bases, J lost 4 bases, and 9 bases stayed unmatched. CDR1 and CDR2 from the germline V gene are SGHTA and FQGNSA. The CDR3 consists of 15 residues. The CDR3 region is CASSFSGQAQYEQYF. In DNA, the CDR3 is TGTGCCAGCAGCTTTTCAGGACAGGCCCAGTACGAGCAGTACTTC.

V gene TRBV5-1 combines with J gene TRBJ2-3; weak D call: TRBD1 (5 bases). Trimming took off 1 base at V and 11 bases at J, with 11 bases between the two ends. Germline V lookup: CDR1 SGHRS, CDR2 YFSETQ. CDR3 size: 12 residues. The CDR3 DNA reads as TGCGCCAGCAGCTTGAGCAGGGAAAAGCAGTATTTT. This sequence encodes CASSLSREKQYF.

The rearrangement joins TRBV9 to TRBJ1-6, with 9 bases lining up with TRBD1. The CDR3 covers 17 residues. V shed 3 bases, J shed 6 bases, and the junction held 10 bases outside the gene matches. Per the germline V gene, CDR1 is SGDLS and CDR2 is YYNGEE. Here the CDR3 DNA reads TGTGCCAGCAGCGCCGGTGGAGGGACAGGGCCTAATTCACCCCTCCACTTT. Translated, it gives CASSAGGGTGPNSPLHF.

The rearrangement uses TRBV7-3 and TRBJ2-1, with 10 bases fitting TRBD2. With 5 bases clipped from V and 5 bases from J, the junction kept 9 bases outside the gene matches. This CDR3 has 16 residues. CDR1 and CDR2 (germline): SGHTA, FQGTGA. The CDR3 here is CASSLSSGRVNNEQFF. Written as DNA, the CDR3 is TGTGCCAGCAGCCTCTCCAGCGGGAGGGTGAACAATGAGCAGTTCTTC.

Comment on this clone: One end of the junction is discordant with germline, which a read error may explain. CDR3 in amino acids: CASSNHSLSRGAGTSSVRGPPQDF. The CDR3, as DNA: TGTGCCAGTAGTAACCACTCTCTATCCCGGGGGGCCGGTACGAGCAGTGTCCGAGGTCCGCCGCAGGACTTC. The chain links TRBV19 to TRBJ2-7; TRBD2 might be the D (7 bases). Germline V gene lookup returns CDR1 LNHDA and CDR2 SQIVND (reference sequence). The CDR3 is 24 residues long.

This sequence joins TRBV18 and TRBJ2-7; 8 bases match TRBD1. The germline V gene has CDR1 KGHSH and CDR2 LQKENI. CDR3 length equals 15 residues. J lost 4 bases, V lost 2 bases, and 7 bases had no gene match. CDR3 region: CASSPREDRVYEQYF. In DNA, the CDR3 is TGTGCCAGCTCACCAAGAGAGGACAGGGTATACGAGCAGTACTTC.

The rearrangement uses TRBV7-9 and TRBJ1-6, with D possibly being TRBD1 (5 bases). CDR1 SEHNR and CDR2 FQNEAQ come from the germline V gene (reference sequence). This CDR3 region has 16 residues. V was pared by 0 bases and J by 13 bases, with 19 bases between. This CDR3 is CASSLATGLGSRPLHF. Written as DNA, the CDR3 is TGTGCCAGCAGCTTAGCTACAGGTCTCGGCAGTCGTCCCCTCCACTTT.

This rearrangement joins TRBV7-2 to TRBJ1-3; no firm D call. The CDR3 runs 15 residues. V dropped 1 base and J dropped 0 bases, with 7 bases sitting between them. Germline V gene sequence: CDR1 SGHTA, CDR2 FQGNSA. The CDR3 loop reads CASSLVPGSGNTIYF. CDR3 coding DNA: TGTGCCAGCAGCTTAGTTCCCGGCTCTGGAAACACCATATATTTT.

This clone was seen just once. The rearrangement uses TRBV4-2 and TRBJ2-1, with 14 bases identical to TRBD2. CDR3 length: 16 residues. J lost 8 bases, V lost 8 bases, and 11 bases had no gene match. Germline CDR1 and CDR2: LGHNA and YNFKEQ. DNA of the CDR3: TGTGCCAGCCTTGGGACTAGCGGGAGAAAGTTGTATGAGCAGTTCTTC. Its translation is CASLGTSGRKLYEQFF.

The rearrangement uses TRBV10-2 and TRBJ2-1, with 10 bases matching TRBD2. Unmatched junction bases numbered 13, after V lost 7 bases and J lost 4 bases. Germline V gives CDR1 WSHSY, CDR2 SAAADI. The CDR3 sequence is 17 residues long. The CDR3 region is CASTSSGLAGAYNEQFF. The CDR3 nucleotides are TGCGCCAGCACCTCTAGCGGGCTAGCGGGGGCTTACAATGAGCAGTTCTTC.

The chain couples TRBV6-6 to TRBJ2-7, with D perhaps matching TRBD1 (6 bases). Trimming removed 7 bases from V and 4 bases from J, with 17 bases in between. This CDR3 has 14 amino acids. Looked up from germline, CDR1 is MNHNY and CDR2 is SVGAGI (reference sequence). CDR3 loop: CASTITHTGYEQYF. In DNA, the CDR3 is TGTGCCAGCACCATTACGCATACAGGGTACGAGCAGTACTTC.

J is TRBJ1-5 and V is TRBV28, with TRBD1 matching 10 bases. CDR3 length: 15 residues. With V trimmed by 2 bases and J by 4 bases, 2 bases remained unmatched. Germline lookup yields CDR1 MDHEN and CDR2 SYDVKM. CDR3 DNA: TGTGCCAGCAGTTTAAGACAGGGGGCGAATCAGCCCCAGCATTTT. Translating gives CASSLRQGANQPQHF.

The CDR3 region has the DNA TGTGCCAGCAGCGTAGGGGACAGGGGGTTCCCAGATACGCAGTATTTT. It codes for CASSVGDRGFPDTQYF. The chain recombines TRBV9 with TRBJ2-3; TRBD1 aligns across 11 bases. The CDR3 runs 16 residues. Germline V gene sequence: CDR1 SGDLS, CDR2 YYNGEE. With V trimmed by 0 bases and J by 4 bases, 4 bases remained unmatched.

As to this clone: One junction end disagrees with the germline gene, perhaps due to a read error. The V gene is TRBV7-9, the J gene TRBJ1-2; 8 bases align to TRBD1. The CDR3 has 16 residues. Looked up from germline, CDR1 is SEHNR and CDR2 is FQNEAQ (reference sequence). CDR3 DNA sequence: TGTTCCAGCAGCTTAGCTCCCACAGGGGGGGACTATGGCTACACCTTC. It is translated as CSSSLAPTGGDYGYTF.

The V and J genes are TRBV5-5 and TRBJ2-7; TRBD2 matches 11 bases. CDR1 SGHKS and CDR2 YYEKEE come from the germline V gene (reference sequence). The CDR3 sequence is 17 residues long. Trimming cost V 1 base and J 4 bases; bases outside gene matches: 10. CDR3 DNA: TGTGCCAGCAGCTTGACAACCCTCACTAGCGGGAGTTACGAGCAGTACTTC. This translates into CASSLTTLTSGSYEQYF.

This clone has just a few counts. The chain combines TRBV27 with TRBJ1-1, with TRBD1 identical over 9 bases. CDR1 is MNHEY, CDR2 SMNVEV, per germline (reference sequence). The CDR3 has 15 amino acids. V gave up 4 bases and J gave up 5 bases; unmatched junction bases: 8. This chain's CDR3 is CASSSWGQGQTEAFF. DNA for the CDR3: TGTGCCAGCAGTTCATGGGGACAGGGCCAAACTGAAGCTTTCTTT.

The chain recombines TRBV5-6 with TRBJ2-7; TRBD2 matches at 8 bases. Trimming took 5 bases from V and 2 from J; bases not matched to a gene: 6. Germline CDR1 SGHDT, CDR2 YYEEEE. CDR3 length equals 14 residues. The CDR3 region has the DNA TGTGCCAGCAGTTATAGCGGGACCGCCTACGAGCAGTACTTC. It yields the protein CASSYSGTAYEQYF.

The chain is built from TRBV11-2 and TRBJ2-3, with TRBD2 identical over 7 bases. Per the germline V gene, CDR1 is SGHAT and CDR2 is FQNNGV. CDR3 length: 15 residues. With 3 bases clipped from V and 5 bases from J, the junction kept 8 bases outside the gene matches. This CDR3 reads CASSFSGRRIDTQYF. The CDR3 coding sequence is TGTGCCAGCAGCTTTTCCGGGAGGAGGATAGATACGCAGTATTTT.

This clone has only one observation. The rearrangement uses TRBV27 and TRBJ2-1; 12 bases match TRBD2. CDR3 length equals 14 residues. V gave up 4 bases and J gave up 8 bases; unmatched junction bases: 3. Germline CDR1 and CDR2: MNHEY and SMNVEV (reference sequence). CDR3 DNA sequence: TGTGCCAGCAGTTCCCTAGCGGGAGGGGATGAGCAGTTCTTC. Protein sequence: CASSSLAGGDEQFF.

The chain couples TRBV29-1 to TRBJ2-6; 10 nucleotides match TRBD1. Unmatched junction bases numbered 11, after V lost 3 bases and J lost 3 bases. This CDR3 spans 18 amino acids. CDR1 SQVTM and CDR2 ANQGSEA come from the germline V gene. CDR3 coding DNA: TGCAGCGTTGAGAGTTGGGACAGGGGCCGTGATGGGGCCAACGTCCTGACTTTC. Protein product: CSVESWDRGRDGANVLTF.

This chain links TRBV4-3 with TRBJ2-3; 16 bases are shared with TRBD2. Trimming at V came to 4 bases and at J to 0 bases, leaving 4 bases not matched to a gene. Germline-derived CDR1 and CDR2 are LGHNA and YSLEER. The CDR3 extends over 18 amino acids. The CDR3 is CASSRGLAGGGSTDTQYF. In DNA form, the CDR3 reads TGCGCCAGCAGCCGGGGACTAGCGGGGGGGGGCAGCACAGATACGCAGTATTTT.

V and J are TRBV5-6 and TRBJ2-5; possibly TRBD2 for D (7 bases). The CDR3 has 15 residues. V lost 2 bases, J lost 5 bases, and 16 bases lay in between. Germline assignment: CDR1 SGHDT and CDR2 YYEEEE. The CDR3 region has the DNA TGTGCCAGCAGCTTACGATTCGGGGGGCTGGAGACCCAGTACTTC. Translated, it gives CASSLRFGGLETQYF. Looking up the rest from reference TRBV5-6 and TRBJ2-5 gives the full variable domain: DAGVTQSPTHLIKTRGQQVTLRCSPKSGHDTVSWYQQALGQGPQFIFQYYEEEERQRGNFPDRFSGHQFPNYSSELNVNALLLGDSALYLCASSLRFGGLETQYFGPGTRLLVL.

V gene TRBV28 combines with J gene TRBJ1-1; a possible D gene is TRBD1 (6 bases). V was clipped by 6 bases and J by 10 bases, with 15 bases between them. The V gene's germline CDR1 is MDHEN and CDR2 SYDVKM. CDR3 size: 12 residues. CDR3 DNA: TGTGCCAGCAGACCCTTCAGAGGGGGAGCTTTCTTT. This gives the protein CASRPFRGGAFF. Combining the CDR3 with reference TRBV28 and TRBJ1-1 gives the whole variable domain DVKVTQSSRYLVKRTGEKVFLECVQDMDHENMFWYRQDPGLGLRLIYFSYDVKMKEKGDIPEGYSVSREKKERFSLILESASTNQTSMYLCASRPFRGGAFFGQGTRLTVV.

V gene TRBV5-6 combines with J gene TRBJ2-1; 10 positions match TRBD2. Germline V gene sequence: CDR1 SGHDT, CDR2 YYEEEE. The J segment lost 2 bases and the V segment lost 5 bases, leaving 7 bases of the junction unmatched. This CDR3 is built from 16 residues. This chain's CDR3 is CASSPIAGGAYNEQFF. The CDR3 DNA is TGTGCCAGCAGTCCGATAGCGGGAGGAGCCTACAATGAGCAGTTCTTC.

V usage is TRBV12-5 and J usage is TRBJ2-1; weak D call: TRBD2 (7 bases). Germline CDR1 reads LGHNT; CDR2 reads FRNRAP. V shed 1 base and J shed 5 bases, with 18 bases lying between them. The CDR3 is 17 amino acids. CDR3 coding DNA: TGTGCTAGTGGTTTGGGAAAGGGGGGACTAAAGGACAATGAGCAGTTCTTC. This codes for CASGLGKGGLKDNEQFF.

This clone was recorded a few times. The V call is TRBV6-1, the J call TRBJ1-2, with D possibly TRBD1 on 5 matching bases. Trimming took 3 bases from V and 8 from J, leaving 16 bases between them. This CDR3 region has 14 residues. The germline V gene encodes CDR1 MNHNS and CDR2 SASEGT. The CDR3 DNA sequence: TGTGCCAGCAGTGAGTCATGGGGCAGTGACGGCTACACCTTC. Encoded protein: CASSESWGSDGYTF.

The chain couples TRBV9 to TRBJ1-1; TRBD1 is a possible D gene (5 bases). The length of the CDR3 is 16 residues. Germline V gives CDR1 SGDLS, CDR2 YYNGEE. Trimming removed 0 bases from V and 1 base from J, with 13 bases in between. The DNA of the CDR3 is TGTGCCAGCAGCGTAGTCTCAGGACAAACGAACACTGAAGCTTTCTTT. It encodes CASSVVSGQTNTEAFF.

The chain has TRBV23-1 and TRBJ2-1, with D possibly TRBD2 on 6 matching bases. TRBV23-1 is annotated as an ORF whose role is uncertain. Trimming removed 6 bases at V and 6 bases at J, with 24 bases between. The CDR3 loop spans 17 amino acids. DNA for the CDR3: TGCGCCAGCAGCGTACGGCGGGGCCAGGAGCGCCGCAATGAGCAGTTCTTC. Translation gives CASSVRRGQERRNEQFF.

The rearrangement joins TRBV5-1 to TRBJ2-3; 7 positions match TRBD1. The CDR3 covers 16 residues. V shed 0 bases, J shed 3 bases, and the junction held 7 bases outside the gene matches. Germline CDR1 reads SGHRS; CDR2 reads YFSETQ. CDR3 sequence reads: CASSLAGTVGTDTQYF. For the CDR3, the DNA is TGCGCCAGCAGCTTGGCCGGGACAGTGGGTACAGATACGCAGTATTTT.

The chain has TRBV2 and TRBJ2-3; 11 bases line up with TRBD2. CDR1 and CDR2 from the germline V gene are SNHLY and FYNNEI. V shed 6 bases and J 2 bases; nucleotides not matched to a gene: 4. This CDR3 region has 15 residues. Here the CDR3 DNA reads TGTGCCAGCAGCCCACTAGCGGGAGACACAGATACGCAGTATTTT. Amino acid sequence: CASSPLAGDTDTQYF.

This chain connects TRBV10-2 to TRBJ2-2; 7 bases match TRBD1. The CDR3 contains 16 residues. Germline V lookup: CDR1 WSHSY, CDR2 SAAADI. V shed 6 bases and J 5 bases; nucleotides not matched to a gene: 12. The CDR3 region has the DNA TGCGCCAGCAGACCCACTAGACAGGGTTGGACCGGGGAGCTGTTTTTT. Its translation is CASRPTRQGWTGELFF.